Reported below is one TCR beta chain. Clones were read by immunoSEQ multiplex PCR, and TCRdb kept only the in-frame ones, dropping some. The sample carries fewer than 90,000 clones, about 91% recorded once. This CDR3 contains 12 residues. Germline V gene lookup returns CDR1 MDHEN and CDR2 SYDVKM. The record originates from a study of OX40 agonist ivuxolimab in advanced cancers. The receptor was derived from an adult with an advanced solid tumor such as melanoma, head and neck, liver or kidney cancer. The chain uses TRBV28 and TRBJ2-7; TRBD2 matches 9 bases. The sample here was CD4+ or CD8+ T cells sorted from blood, taken in a trial of the OX40 agonist ivuxolimab. The chain's CDR3 is CASGGTPYEQYF. CDR3 bases: TGTGCGAGCGGGGGGACACCCTACGAGCAGTACTTC. Together with reference TRBV28 and TRBJ2-7, the CDR3 gives the full variable domain: DVKVTQSSRYLVKRTGEKVFLECVQDMDHENMFWYRQDPGLGLRLIYFSYDVKMKEKGDIPEGYSVSREKKERFSLILESASTNQTSMYLCASGGTPYEQYFGPGTRLTVT.